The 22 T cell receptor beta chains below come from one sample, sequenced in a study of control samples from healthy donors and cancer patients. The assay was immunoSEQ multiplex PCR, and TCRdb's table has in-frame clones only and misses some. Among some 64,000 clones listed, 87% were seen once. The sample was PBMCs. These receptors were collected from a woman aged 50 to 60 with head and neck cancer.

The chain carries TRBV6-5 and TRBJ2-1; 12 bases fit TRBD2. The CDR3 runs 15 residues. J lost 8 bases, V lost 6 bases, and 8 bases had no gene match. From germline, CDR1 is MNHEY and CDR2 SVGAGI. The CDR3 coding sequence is TGTGCCAGCAGGAAACTAGCGGGGGGAAGGGATGAGCAGTTCTTC. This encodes CASRKLAGGRDEQFF.

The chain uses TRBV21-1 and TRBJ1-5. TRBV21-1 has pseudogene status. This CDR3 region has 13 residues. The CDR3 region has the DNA TGTGCCAGCAGCAAAGCGCCCTCCCGGCCCCAGCATTTT. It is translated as CASSKAPSRPQHF.

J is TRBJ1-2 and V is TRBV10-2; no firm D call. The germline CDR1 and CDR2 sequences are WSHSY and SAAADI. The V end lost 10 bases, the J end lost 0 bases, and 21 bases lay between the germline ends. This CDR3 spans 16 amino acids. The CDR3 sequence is CATLLPTPGPNYGYTF. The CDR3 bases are TGCGCCACCCTCCTTCCAACTCCCGGACCTAACTATGGCTACACCTTC.

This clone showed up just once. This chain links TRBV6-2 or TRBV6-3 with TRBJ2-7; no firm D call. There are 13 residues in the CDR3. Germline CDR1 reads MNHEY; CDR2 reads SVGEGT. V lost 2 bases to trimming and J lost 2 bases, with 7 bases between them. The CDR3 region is CASSYGVAYEQYF. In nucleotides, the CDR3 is TGTGCCAGCAGTTACGGGGTAGCCTACGAGCAGTACTTC.

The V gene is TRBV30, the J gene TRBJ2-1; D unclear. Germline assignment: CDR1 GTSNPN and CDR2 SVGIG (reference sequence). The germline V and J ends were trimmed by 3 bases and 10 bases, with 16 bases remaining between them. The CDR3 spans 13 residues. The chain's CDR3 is CAWRNVRVMEQFF. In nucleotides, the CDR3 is TGTGCCTGGAGGAATGTGAGAGTAATGGAGCAGTTCTTC.

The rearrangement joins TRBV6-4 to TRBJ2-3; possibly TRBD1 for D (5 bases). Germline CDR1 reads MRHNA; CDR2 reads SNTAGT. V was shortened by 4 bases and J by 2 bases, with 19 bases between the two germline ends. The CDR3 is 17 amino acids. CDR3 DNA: TGTGCCAGCAGTGTTTTCACACCCGACAGACACACAGATACGCAGTATTTT. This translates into CASSVFTPDRHTDTQYF.

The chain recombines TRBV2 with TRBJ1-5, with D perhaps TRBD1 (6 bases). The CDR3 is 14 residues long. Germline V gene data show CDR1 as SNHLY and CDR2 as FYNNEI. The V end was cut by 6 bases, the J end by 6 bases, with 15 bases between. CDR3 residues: CASSETGVAQPQHF. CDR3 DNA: TGTGCCAGCAGCGAGACAGGAGTGGCTCAGCCCCAGCATTTT.

In DNA, the CDR3 is TGTGCCAGCGGCGACACGGGGGCAACTAATGAAAAACTGTTTTTT. Translation: CASGDTGATNEKLFF. V and J are TRBV6-5 and TRBJ1-4, with a weak D call TRBD1 (5 bases). Germline V gene sequence: CDR1 MNHEY, CDR2 SVGAGI. The CDR3 covers 15 residues. Trimming shortened V by 8 bases and J by 0 bases, and 13 bases separated the two germline ends.

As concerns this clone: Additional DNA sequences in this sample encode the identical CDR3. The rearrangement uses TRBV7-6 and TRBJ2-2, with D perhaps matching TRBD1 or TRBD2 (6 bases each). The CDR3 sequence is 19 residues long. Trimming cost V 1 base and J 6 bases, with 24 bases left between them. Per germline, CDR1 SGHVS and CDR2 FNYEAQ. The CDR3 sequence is CASSLEIRLEGGQSGELFF. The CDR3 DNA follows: TGTGCCAGCAGCTTAGAAATCCGGCTAGAGGGGGGTCAGTCCGGGGAGCTGTTTTTT.

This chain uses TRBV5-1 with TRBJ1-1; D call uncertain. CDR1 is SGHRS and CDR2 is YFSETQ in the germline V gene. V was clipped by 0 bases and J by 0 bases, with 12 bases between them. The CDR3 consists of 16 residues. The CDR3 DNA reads TGCGCCAGCAGCTTGGTGCCAGCCGACCTGAACACTGAAGCTTTCTTT. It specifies CASSLVPADLNTEAFF.

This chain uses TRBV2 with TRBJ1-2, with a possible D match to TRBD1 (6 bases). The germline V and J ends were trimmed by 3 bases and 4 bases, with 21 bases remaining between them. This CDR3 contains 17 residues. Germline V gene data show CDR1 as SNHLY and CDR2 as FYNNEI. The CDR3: CASSDSQGNVQAYGYTF. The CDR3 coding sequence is TGTGCCAGCAGTGACAGCCAGGGGAATGTGCAGGCCTATGGCTACACCTTC.

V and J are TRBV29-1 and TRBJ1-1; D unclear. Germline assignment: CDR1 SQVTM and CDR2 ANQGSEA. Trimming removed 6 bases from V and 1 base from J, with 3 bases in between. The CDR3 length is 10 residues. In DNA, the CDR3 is TGCAGCGTCAAGAACACTGAAGCTTTCTTT. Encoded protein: CSVKNTEAFF.

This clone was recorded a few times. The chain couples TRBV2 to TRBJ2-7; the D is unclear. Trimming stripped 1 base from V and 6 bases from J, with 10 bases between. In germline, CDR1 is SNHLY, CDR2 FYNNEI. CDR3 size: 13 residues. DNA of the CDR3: TGTGCCAGCAGTGAAGTAAGGTTCAGCGAGCAGTACTTC. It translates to CASSEVRFSEQYF.

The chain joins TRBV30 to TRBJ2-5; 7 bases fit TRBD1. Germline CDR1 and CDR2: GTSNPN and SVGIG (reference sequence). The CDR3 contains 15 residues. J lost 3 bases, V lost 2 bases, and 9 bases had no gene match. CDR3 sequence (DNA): TGTGCCTGGAGTCGGTTTGGGACAGCAGAAGAGACCCAGTACTTC. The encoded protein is CAWSRFGTAEETQYF.

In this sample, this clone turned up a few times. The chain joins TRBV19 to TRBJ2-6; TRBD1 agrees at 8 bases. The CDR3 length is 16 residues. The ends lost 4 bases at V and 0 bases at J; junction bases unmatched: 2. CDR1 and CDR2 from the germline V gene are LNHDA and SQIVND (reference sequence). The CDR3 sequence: CASSRGQASGANVLTF. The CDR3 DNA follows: TGTGCCAGTAGTAGGGGACAGGCCTCTGGGGCCAACGTCCTGACTTTC. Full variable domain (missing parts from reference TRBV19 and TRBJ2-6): DGGITQSPKYLFRKEGQNVTLSCEQNLNHDAMYWYRQDPGQGLRLIYYSQIVNDFQKGDIAEGYSVSREKKESFPLTVTSAQKNPTAFYLCASSRGQASGANVLTFGAGSRLTVL.

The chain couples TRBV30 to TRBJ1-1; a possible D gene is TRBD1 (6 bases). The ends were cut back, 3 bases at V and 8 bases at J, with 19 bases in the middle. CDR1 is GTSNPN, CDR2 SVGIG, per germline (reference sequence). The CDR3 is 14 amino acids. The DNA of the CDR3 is TGTGCCTGGAGCAGTAATCCACCGGGACAAGAAGCTTTCTTT. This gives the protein CAWSSNPPGQEAFF.

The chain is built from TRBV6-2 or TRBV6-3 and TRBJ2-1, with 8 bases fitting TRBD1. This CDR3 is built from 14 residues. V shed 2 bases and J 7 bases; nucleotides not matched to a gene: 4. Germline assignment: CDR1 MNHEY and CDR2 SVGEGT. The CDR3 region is CASSYTTGENEQFF. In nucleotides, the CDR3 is TGTGCCAGCAGTTACACGACAGGGGAGAATGAGCAGTTCTTC.

The CDR3 here is CSAYRTVYGYTF. CDR3 nucleotide sequence: TGCAGCGCGTATCGGACAGTCTATGGCTACACCTTC. The J gene is TRBJ1-2, the V gene TRBV29-1, with D maybe TRBD1 (6 bases). CDR1 SQVTM and CDR2 ANQGSEA come from the germline V gene. The CDR3 extends over 12 amino acids. Trimming stripped 7 bases from V and 4 bases from J, with 13 bases between.

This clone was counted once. CDR3 loop: CASSLAQRRPYGYTF. The CDR3 DNA is TGTGCCAGCAGCTTAGCGCAGAGACGCCCTTATGGCTACACCTTC. The rearrangement links TRBV7-8 to TRBJ1-2; D is unclear. The CDR3 runs to 15 residues. CDR1 and CDR2 from the germline V gene are SGHVS and FQNEAQ. Trimming removed 0 bases at V and 5 bases at J, with 13 bases between.

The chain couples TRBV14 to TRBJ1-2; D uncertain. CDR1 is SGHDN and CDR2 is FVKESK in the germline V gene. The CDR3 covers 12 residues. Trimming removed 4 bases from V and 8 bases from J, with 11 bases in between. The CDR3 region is CASSRVIGGYTF. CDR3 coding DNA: TGTGCCAGCAGCCGGGTCATCGGGGGCTACACCTTC.

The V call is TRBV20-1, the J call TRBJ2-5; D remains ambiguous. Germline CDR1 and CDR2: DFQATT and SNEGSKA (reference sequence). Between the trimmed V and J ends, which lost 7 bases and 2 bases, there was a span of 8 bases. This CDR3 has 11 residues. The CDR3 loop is CSGHRQETQYF. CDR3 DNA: TGCAGTGGGCACAGACAAGAGACCCAGTACTTC.

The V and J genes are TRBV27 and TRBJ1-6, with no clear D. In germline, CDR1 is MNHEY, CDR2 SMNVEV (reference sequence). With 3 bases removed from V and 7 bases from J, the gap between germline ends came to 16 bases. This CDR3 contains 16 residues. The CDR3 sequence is CASSLGGPKVNSPLHF. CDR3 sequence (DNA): TGTGCCAGCAGTTTGGGCGGTCCCAAGGTCAATTCACCCCTCCACTTT.